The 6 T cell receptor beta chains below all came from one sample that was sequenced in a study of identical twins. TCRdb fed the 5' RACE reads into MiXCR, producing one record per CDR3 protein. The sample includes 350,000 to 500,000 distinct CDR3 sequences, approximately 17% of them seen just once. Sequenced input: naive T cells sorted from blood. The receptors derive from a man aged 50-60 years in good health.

In nucleotides, the CDR3 is TGTGCCAGCACCGTACTAGGGCCTTCTAGCACAGATACGCAGTATTTT. It specifies CASTVLGPSSTDTQYF. This rearrangement joins TRBV28 to TRBJ2-3, with D perhaps TRBD2 (5 bases). The V gene's germline CDR1 is MDHEN and CDR2 SYDVKM. This CDR3 comprises 16 residues. Trimming took 7 bases from V and 0 from J, leaving 17 bases between them.

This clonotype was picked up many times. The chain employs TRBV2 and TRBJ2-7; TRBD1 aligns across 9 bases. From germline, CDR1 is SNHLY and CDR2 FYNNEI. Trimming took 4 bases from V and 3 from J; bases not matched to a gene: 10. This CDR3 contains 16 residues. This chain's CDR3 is CASSAPVGQGGYEQYF. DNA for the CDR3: TGTGCCAGCAGTGCTCCAGTGGGACAGGGCGGCTACGAGCAGTACTTC. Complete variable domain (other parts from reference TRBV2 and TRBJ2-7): EPEVTQTPSHQVTQMGQEVILRCVPISNHLYFYWYRQILGQKVEFLVSFYNNEISEKSEIFDDQFSVERPDGSNFTLKIRSTKLEDSAMYFCASSAPVGQGGYEQYFGPGTRLTVT.

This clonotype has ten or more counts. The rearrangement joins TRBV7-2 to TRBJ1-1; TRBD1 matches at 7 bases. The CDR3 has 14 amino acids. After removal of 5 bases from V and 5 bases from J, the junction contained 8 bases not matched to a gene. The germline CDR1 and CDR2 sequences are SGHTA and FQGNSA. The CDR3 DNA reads TGTGCCAGCAGCCCGGAACAGGGGCGGACTGAAGCTTTCTTT. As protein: CASSPEQGRTEAFF.

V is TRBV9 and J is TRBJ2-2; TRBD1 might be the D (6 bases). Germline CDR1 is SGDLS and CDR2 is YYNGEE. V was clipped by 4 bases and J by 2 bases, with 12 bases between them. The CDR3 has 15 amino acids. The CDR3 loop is CASSSGTLNTGELFF. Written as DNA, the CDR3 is TGTGCCAGCAGCTCCGGGACACTTAACACCGGGGAGCTGTTTTTT.

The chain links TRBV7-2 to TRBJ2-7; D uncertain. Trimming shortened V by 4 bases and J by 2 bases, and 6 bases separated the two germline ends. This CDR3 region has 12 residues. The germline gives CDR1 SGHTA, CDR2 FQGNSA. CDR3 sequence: CASSSSPYEQYF. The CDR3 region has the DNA TGTGCCAGCAGCTCCTCCCCCTACGAGCAGTACTTC.

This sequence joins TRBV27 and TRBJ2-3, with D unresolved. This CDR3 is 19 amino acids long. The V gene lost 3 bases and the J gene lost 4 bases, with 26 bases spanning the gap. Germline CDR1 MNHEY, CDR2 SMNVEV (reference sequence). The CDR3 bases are TGTGCCAGCAGTTTCGCCTACGGTGACCCATTCGCGTTCCCAGATACGCAGTATTTT. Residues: CASSFAYGDPFAFPDTQYF.